The 9 T cell receptor beta chains listed next were all sequenced from one sample in a study of blood T cells in healthy people across ages. A second PCR, run for roughly 7 to 11 cycles, used a sample-barcoded 5' primer plus a J-beta primer mix. TCRdb called the 5' RACE reads again in MiXCR, with one record for every CDR3 protein. The data show about 930,000 distinct CDR3 sequences, 25% to 35% seen once. This same sample was also taken into another study, of T cells of mothers and their children.

The sequencing input was blood. All receptors come from a woman aged 40 to 50 in good health.

The chain employs TRBV27 and TRBJ2-7; either TRBD1 or TRBD2 may fit D (5 bases each). Trimming shortened V by 6 bases and J by 3 bases, and 12 bases separated the two germline ends. Germline lookup yields CDR1 MNHEY and CDR2 SMNVEV (reference sequence). The CDR3 runs 13 residues. CDR3 amino acids: CASRATGGYEQYF. Here the CDR3 DNA reads TGTGCCAGCAGAGCTACTGGGGGCTACGAGCAGTACTTC.

This chain joins TRBV2 and TRBJ1-5; perhaps TRBD1 as D (5 bases). The CDR3 is 14 residues long. Germline assignment: CDR1 SNHLY and CDR2 FYNNEI. Trimming cost V 2 bases and J 7 bases, with 12 bases left between them. The CDR3, as DNA: TGTGCCAGCAGTGAATCAGGGCCGGGGCAGCCCCAGCATTTT. This translates into CASSESGPGQPQHF.

This clonotype occurred many times. This chain joins TRBV6-4 and TRBJ2-3; 11 nucleotides agree with TRBD2. The germline V gene has CDR1 MRHNA and CDR2 SNTAGT. The CDR3 is 15 amino acids. V trimming: 0 bases; J trimming: 4 bases; junction bases outside the gene matches: 0. This CDR3 is CASSDSSGGADTQYF. The CDR3 DNA follows: TGTGCCAGCAGTGACTCTAGCGGGGGGGCAGATACGCAGTATTTT.

Here the CDR3 reads CASSLGPKYQETQFF. The CDR3 DNA is TGCGCCAGCAGCTTGGGACCGAAGTACCAAGAGACCCAGTTCTTC. The chain has TRBV5-1 and TRBJ2-5; no clear D gene. The J call is uncertain, as TRBJ2-1 better fits the DNA end. The CDR3 covers 15 residues. Germline values: CDR1 SGHRS, CDR2 YFSETQ.

This clonotype has a handful of counts. Its ends do not fully match the called genes, so a read error is possible. The chain joins TRBV4-1 to TRBJ2-1; TRBD2 might be the D (6 bases). This CDR3 spans 14 amino acids. Germline V gene sequence: CDR1 MGHRA, CDR2 YSYEKL. Here the CDR3 reads CTSSRPDRLAEQFF. CDR3 nucleotide sequence: TGCACCAGCAGCCGACCCGACCGCCTAGCGGAGCAGTTCTTC.

This clonotype was recorded a few times. This CDR3 is CASSPRQGGLNTEAFF. The CDR3 DNA follows: TGTGCCAGCAGCCCTAGACAGGGGGGATTGAACACTGAAGCTTTCTTT. The chain recombines TRBV7-2 with TRBJ1-1, with 9 bases fitting TRBD1. CDR1 and CDR2 from the germline V gene are SGHTA and FQGNSA. V lost 5 bases, J lost 0 bases, and 7 bases stayed unmatched. CDR3 length equals 16 residues.

The genes are TRBV24-1 and TRBJ1-5, with 8 bases lining up with TRBD1. J lost 4 bases, V lost 9 bases, and 10 bases had no gene match. The CDR3 is 15 residues long. Germline-derived CDR1 and CDR2 are KGHDR and SFDVKD. The CDR3 DNA reads as TGTGCCACCTTCGAGACAGGGGCGAGTAATCAGCCCCAGCATTTT. It specifies CATFETGASNQPQHF.

This sequence joins TRBV24-1 and TRBJ2-3; TRBD2 agrees at 10 bases. The CDR3 length is 16 residues. CDR1 KGHDR and CDR2 SFDVKD come from the germline V gene. The V gene end was trimmed by 6 bases and the J gene end by 6 bases; junction bases not matched to a gene: 11. The chain's CDR3 is CATSTTSSGGADTQYF. The CDR3 DNA reads TGTGCCACCAGTACCACCTCTAGCGGGGGTGCGGATACGCAGTATTTT.

Turning to this clonotype: Relative to the germline gene, one junction end is altered; a read error may explain this. The V and J genes are TRBV27 and TRBJ2-4; D perhaps matches TRBD2 (6 bases). Germline V lookup: CDR1 MNHEY, CDR2 SMNVEV (reference sequence). This CDR3 is 14 amino acids long. CDR3 in DNA: TGTACCAGCAGTTTATCGACTAGTGCTGGCATTCAGTACTTC. Protein sequence: CTSSLSTSAGIQYF.